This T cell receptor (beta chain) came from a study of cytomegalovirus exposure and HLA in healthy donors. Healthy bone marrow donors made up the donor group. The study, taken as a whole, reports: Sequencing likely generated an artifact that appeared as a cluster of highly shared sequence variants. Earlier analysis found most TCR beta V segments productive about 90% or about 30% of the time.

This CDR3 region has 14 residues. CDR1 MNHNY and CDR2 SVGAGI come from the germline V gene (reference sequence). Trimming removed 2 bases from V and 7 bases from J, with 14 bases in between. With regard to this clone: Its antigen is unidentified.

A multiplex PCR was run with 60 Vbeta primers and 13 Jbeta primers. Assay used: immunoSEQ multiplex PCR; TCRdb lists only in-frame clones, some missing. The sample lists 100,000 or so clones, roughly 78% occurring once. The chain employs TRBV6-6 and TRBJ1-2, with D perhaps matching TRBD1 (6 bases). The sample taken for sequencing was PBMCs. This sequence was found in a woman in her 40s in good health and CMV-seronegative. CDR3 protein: CASSYDGGRGGYTF. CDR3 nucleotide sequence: TGTGCCAGCAGTTACGACGGGGGGCGCGGTGGCTACACCTTC.